The 29 T cell receptor beta chains below were found in one sample sequenced in a study of blood T cell repertoires in COVID-19. Sequencing used immunoSEQ multiplex PCR; TCRdb keeps in-frame clones, though not all of them. The sample carries about 190,000 clones, around 86% recorded once. Sequencing was carried out using peripheral blood. These receptors originate from a man aged 40-49 years with acute or convalescent COVID-19.

The chain has TRBV10-3 and TRBJ2-1, with 13 bases fitting TRBD2. CDR1 and CDR2 (germline): ENHRY, SYGVKD. The trim removed 6 bases at V and 0 bases at J, leaving 11 bases unmatched. The CDR3 extends over 19 amino acids. CDR3 DNA: TGTGCCATCAGAGACCCGGGACTAGCGGGGATACCCTCCTACAATGAGCAGTTCTTC. This codes for CAIRDPGLAGIPSYNEQFF.

V is TRBV5-1 and J is TRBJ2-1; weak D call: TRBD2 (5 bases). Germline CDR1 is SGHRS and CDR2 is YFSETQ. Trimming removed 2 bases from V and 6 bases from J, with 15 bases in between. CDR3 length equals 15 residues. The CDR3 sequence: CASSLQLDLSNEQFF. The CDR3 nucleotides read TGCGCCAGCAGCTTACAACTAGATCTGTCCAATGAGCAGTTCTTC.

The chain is built from TRBV18 and TRBJ1-4, with D possibly TRBD1 on 5 matching bases. Germline values: CDR1 KGHSH, CDR2 LQKENI. The CDR3 runs to 12 residues. The germline V and J ends were trimmed by 6 bases and 5 bases, with 7 bases remaining between them. The CDR3: CASSTENEKLFF. In DNA form, the CDR3 reads TGTGCCAGCTCGACAGAAAATGAAAAACTGTTTTTT.

The chain recombines TRBV5-1 with TRBJ2-5, with TRBD2 as a possible D gene (6 bases). CDR1 is SGHRS, CDR2 YFSETQ, per germline. The V end was cut by 1 base, the J end by 1 base, with 11 bases between. The CDR3 is 15 amino acids. The CDR3 nucleotides are TGCGCCAGCAGCTTGCAGGCGGGGCCCCAAGAGACCCAGTACTTC. This gives the protein CASSLQAGPQETQYF.

V gene TRBV25-1 combines with J gene TRBJ2-5; a possible D gene is TRBD2 (6 bases). This CDR3 contains 14 residues. Between the trimmed V and J ends, which lost 5 bases and 2 bases, there was a span of 12 bases. CDR1 MGHDK and CDR2 SYGVNS come from the germline V gene. CDR3 coding DNA: TGTGCCAGCAGTTCAGGGAGGTGGCAAGAGACCCAGTACTTC. It codes for CASSSGRWQETQYF.

The chain combines TRBV9 with TRBJ2-5; 9 bases agree with TRBD1. The junction had 3 bases not matched to a gene; V was cut back by 0 bases and J by 3 bases. The CDR3 has 15 amino acids. Germline CDR1 reads SGDLS; CDR2 reads YYNGEE. The CDR3 loop reads CASSVEGDREETQYF. The DNA for the CDR3 is TGTGCCAGCAGCGTAGAGGGGGACAGGGAAGAGACCCAGTACTTC. Looking up the rest from reference TRBV9 and TRBJ2-5 gives the full variable domain: DSGVTQTPKHLITATGQRVTLRCSPRSGDLSVYWYQQSLDQGLQFLIQYYNGEERAKGNILERFSAQQFPDLHSELNLSSLELGDSALYFCASSVEGDREETQYFGPGTRLLVL.

The V gene is TRBV10-3, the J gene TRBJ2-6; possible D gene TRBD2, 5 bases. CDR1 is ENHRY, CDR2 SYGVKD, per germline. The CDR3 spans 16 residues. Trimming pared 7 bases from V and 0 bases from J, leaving 13 bases between. Here the CDR3 DNA reads TGTGCCATCAAAAGGGAGTCCCTCTCTGGGGCCAACGTCCTGACTTTC. The encoded protein is CAIKRESLSGANVLTF.

The rearrangement joins TRBV5-8 to TRBJ2-3; 9 bases line up with TRBD1. Trimming at V came to 7 bases and at J to 4 bases, leaving 7 bases not matched to a gene. The CDR3 consists of 14 residues. Germline CDR1 is SGHTS and CDR2 is YDEGEE. The DNA of the CDR3 is TGTGCCAGCGACCCGGGACAGGGCCCAGATACGCAGTATTTT. Translating it yields CASDPGQGPDTQYF.

This clone was detected a few times. The rearrangement uses TRBV4-1 and TRBJ2-2; 7 bases agree with TRBD1. The CDR3 sequence is 18 residues long. The V segment lost 2 bases and the J segment 2 bases; nucleotides outside the gene matches: 11. In germline, CDR1 is MGHRA, CDR2 YSYEKL. The CDR3, as DNA: TGCGCCAGCAGCCAATTAGAGTCCGGGACAGCTAACACCGGGGAGCTGTTTTTT. It yields the protein CASSQLESGTANTGELFF.

The chain is built from TRBV5-4 and TRBJ1-2; TRBD1 matches at 7 bases. J lost 8 bases, V lost 3 bases, and 7 bases had no gene match. CDR3 length equals 13 residues. Per the germline V gene, CDR1 is SGHNT and CDR2 is YYREEE (reference sequence). In DNA form, the CDR3 reads TGTGCCAGCAGCTGGGACAGAGTGAGAGGCTACACCTTC. Amino acid sequence: CASSWDRVRGYTF. Full variable domain (missing parts from reference TRBV5-4 and TRBJ1-2): ETGVTQSPTHLIKTRGQQVTLRCSSQSGHNTVSWYQQALGQGPQFIFQYYREEENGRGNFPPRFSGLQFPNYSSELNVNALELDDSALYLCASSWDRVRGYTFGSGTRLTVV.

The V gene is TRBV7-2, the J gene TRBJ1-4; tentative D call: TRBD1 (6 bases). The CDR3 runs to 16 residues. The germline V and J ends were trimmed by 5 bases and 5 bases, with 18 bases remaining between them. CDR1 SGHTA and CDR2 FQGNSA come from the germline V gene. DNA for the CDR3: TGTGCCAGCAGCCAAGACTCCGGGACACAAAATGAAAAACTGTTTTTT. The encoded protein is CASSQDSGTQNEKLFF.

A single count supports this clone. The V and J genes are TRBV7-2 and TRBJ2-2; 9 nucleotides agree with TRBD1. CDR1 is SGHTA and CDR2 is FQGNSA in the germline V gene. There are 14 residues in the CDR3. Trimming at V came to 11 bases and at J to 5 bases, leaving 9 bases not matched to a gene. CDR3 DNA: TGTGCCCCTCCTGGGGACAGGGCTACCGGGGAGCTGTTTTTT. It codes for CAPPGDRATGELFF.

V usage is TRBV3-1 (or the pseudogene TRBV3-2) and J usage is TRBJ2-7; D is uncertain. V was shortened by 3 bases and J by 3 bases, with 6 bases between the two germline ends. Germline-derived CDR1 and CDR2 are LGHDT and YNNKEL (reference sequence). The CDR3 is 12 residues long. This chain's CDR3 is CASSHPGYEQYF. The CDR3, as DNA: TGTGCCAGCAGCCACCCCGGCTACGAGCAGTACTTC.

The chain couples TRBV30 to TRBJ1-2, with D unresolved. The CDR3 spans 13 residues. V lost 0 bases to trimming and J lost 7 bases, with 12 bases between them. Germline V lookup: CDR1 GTSNPN, CDR2 SVGIG (reference sequence). The DNA of the CDR3 is TGTGCCTGGAGTGTTGGAGGGAAGGTTGGCTACACCTTC. Encoded protein: CAWSVGGKVGYTF.

J is TRBJ2-1 and V is TRBV7-2, with D maybe TRBD2 (6 bases). The CDR3 contains 14 residues. Germline V gene sequence: CDR1 SGHTA, CDR2 FQGNSA. Trimming shortened V by 4 bases and J by 10 bases, and 17 bases separated the two germline ends. The CDR3 DNA is TGTGCCAGCAGCTCCAGCCCGGGGGAGTCCGAGCAGTTCTTC. This encodes CASSSSPGESEQFF.

The CDR3 DNA follows: TGCGCCAGCAGCTTGGAGGGGCAGTTCTATAATTCACCCCTCCACTTT. It codes for CASSLEGQFYNSPLHF. V usage is TRBV5-1 and J usage is TRBJ1-6; the D gene is possibly TRBD1 (5 bases). The CDR3 sequence is 16 residues long. Between the trimmed V and J ends, which lost 0 bases and 3 bases, there was a span of 10 bases. Germline CDR1 reads SGHRS; CDR2 reads YFSETQ.

J is TRBJ2-7 and V is TRBV5-1, with 8 bases aligning to TRBD1. This CDR3 is built from 14 residues. The germline V gene encodes CDR1 SGHRS and CDR2 YFSETQ. V was clipped by 4 bases and J by 3 bases; unmatched bases: 6. The CDR3 sequence is CASSPRQGIYEQYF. The CDR3 DNA reads as TGCGCCAGCAGCCCCCGACAGGGGATCTACGAGCAGTACTTC.

This clone was picked up one time. J is TRBJ2-7 and V is TRBV5-1; a weak D match, TRBD2 (6 bases). Deletions cut 2 bases from V and 6 bases from J, with 12 bases between. The germline V gene has CDR1 SGHRS and CDR2 YFSETQ. This CDR3 comprises 13 residues. As DNA, the CDR3 is TGCGCCAGCAGCTTCGGGGGACCCTCCGAGCAGTACTTC. This gives the protein CASSFGGPSEQYF.

This chain uses TRBV12-5 with TRBJ2-3; 12 bases line up with TRBD2. Germline loops: CDR1 LGHNT, CDR2 FRNRAP. CDR3 length equals 16 residues. Trimming cost V 1 base and J 4 bases; bases outside gene matches: 3. CDR3 nucleotide sequence: TGTGCTAGTGGTTTGGGTCTAGCGGGGGGGGCAGATACGCAGTATTTT. It specifies CASGLGLAGGADTQYF.

CDR3: CAIPVGGDSPLHF. The CDR3, as DNA: TGTGCCATCCCAGTGGGGGGGGATTCACCCCTCCACTTT. The V and J genes are TRBV10-3 and TRBJ1-6, with a weak D call TRBD1 (5 bases). CDR1 and CDR2 (germline): ENHRY, SYGVKD. The V end was cut by 8 bases, the J end by 8 bases, with 13 bases between. The CDR3 sequence is 13 residues long.

The V and J genes are TRBV19 and TRBJ2-7; 8 bases are a match to TRBD1. The V gene's germline CDR1 is LNHDA and CDR2 SQIVND (reference sequence). V shed 6 bases, J shed 2 bases, and the junction held 3 bases outside the gene matches. The CDR3 spans 13 residues. The CDR3 sequence: CASRQGAAYEQYF. The CDR3 nucleotides are TGTGCCAGTAGGCAGGGGGCAGCCTACGAGCAGTACTTC.

This clone was recorded only once. The chain combines TRBV7-9 with TRBJ2-7; maybe TRBD2 (6 bases). V lost 4 bases and J lost 5, with 18 bases in between. The germline V gene has CDR1 SEHNR and CDR2 FQNEAQ (reference sequence). The CDR3 is 15 residues long. Written as DNA, the CDR3 is TGTGCCAGCAGCTCAACGGGAGCTCTATCCCACGAGCAGTACTTC. Protein product: CASSSTGALSHEQYF.

J is TRBJ2-3 and V is TRBV6-5; weak D call: TRBD2 (6 bases). Germline V gives CDR1 MNHEY, CDR2 SVGAGI. V lost 3 bases to trimming and J lost 5 bases, with 15 bases between them. CDR3 length equals 15 residues. The CDR3, as DNA: TGTGCCAGCAGTTATGGTCAGGGAGGCGGAGATACGCAGTATTTT. Translating gives CASSYGQGGGDTQYF.

This clone was found a few times. The chain employs TRBV15 and TRBJ2-7, with TRBD1 identical over 9 bases. The CDR3 loop spans 16 amino acids. The germline V gene has CDR1 LNHNV and CDR2 YYDKDF (reference sequence). The trim removed 2 bases at V and 3 bases at J, leaving 8 bases unmatched. The CDR3 reads CATSRRTGQGIYEQYF. CDR3 nucleotide sequence: TGTGCCACCAGCAGACGTACGGGACAGGGTATCTACGAGCAGTACTTC.

This clone has a handful of counts. The V gene is TRBV5-8, the J gene TRBJ2-7; the D gene is possibly TRBD1 (6 bases). This CDR3 is 14 amino acids long. The germline V and J ends were trimmed by 0 bases and 3 bases, with 10 bases remaining between them. CDR1 and CDR2 from the germline V gene are SGHTS and YDEGEE. CDR3 amino acids: CASSLGTVFYEQYF. CDR3 coding DNA: TGTGCCAGCAGCTTGGGGACAGTTTTCTACGAGCAGTACTTC. Filled out from reference TRBV5-8 and TRBJ2-7, the complete variable domain reads EAGVTQSPTHLIKTRGQQATLRCSPISGHTSVYWYQQALGLGLQFLLWYDEGEERNRGNFPPRFSGRQFPNYSSELNVNALELEDSALYLCASSLGTVFYEQYFGPGTRLTVT.

The chain couples TRBV28 to TRBJ1-5; 8 nucleotides align to TRBD1. This CDR3 contains 15 residues. With 6 bases clipped from V and 0 bases from J, the junction kept 4 bases outside the gene matches. The germline V gene encodes CDR1 MDHEN and CDR2 SYDVKM. CDR3 DNA sequence: TGTGCCAGCAGAGCAACAGGGGGTAGCAATCAGCCCCAGCATTTT. Translating it yields CASRATGGSNQPQHF.

The chain employs TRBV5-5 and TRBJ1-2; D is unresolved. V lost 0 bases and J lost 5, with 14 bases in between. This CDR3 has 15 amino acids. Germline V gene lookup returns CDR1 SGHKS and CDR2 YYEKEE (reference sequence). Written as DNA, the CDR3 is TGTGCCAGCAGCTTGGGCGGCAGTGCCTCTTATGGCTACACCTTC. Translation: CASSLGGSASYGYTF.

V gene TRBV2 combines with J gene TRBJ2-1, with D possibly being TRBD2 (6 bases). The CDR3 covers 15 residues. Trimming shortened V by 2 bases and J by 4 bases, and 12 bases separated the two germline ends. CDR1 and CDR2 (germline): SNHLY, FYNNEI. CDR3 protein: CASSERRAGYNEQFF. The CDR3 DNA is TGTGCCAGCAGTGAAAGGAGGGCAGGGTACAATGAGCAGTTCTTC.

This clone was seen a few times. In the same sample, other DNA sequences code for this CDR3. The CDR3, as DNA: TGTGCCAGTAGTATTGGACAGGGGGCCGCCTACGAGCAGTACTTC. This translates into CASSIGQGAAYEQYF. V is TRBV19 and J is TRBJ2-7; 11 bases are a match to TRBD1. V shed 3 bases, J shed 2 bases, and the junction held 3 bases outside the gene matches. Germline V gene sequence: CDR1 LNHDA, CDR2 SQIVND (reference sequence). This CDR3 has 15 residues.